One and the same sample provided the 19 T cell receptor beta chains below, sequenced in a study of T cells in Graves' hyperthyroidism and ophthalmopathy. RNA transcripts gave rise to amplified TCR beta CDR3 regions. The HTBI primer set served for first-round RT-PCR of the TCR CDR3. A single record per CDR3 protein comes from TCRdb applying MiXCR to the multiplex PCR reads. The sample yields about 210,000 distinct CDR3 sequences, about a sixth seen once. Sequenced material: blood. The receptors were gathered from a man aged 45-65 years with Graves' hyperthyroidism.

The chain couples TRBV30 to TRBJ1-6; a possible D gene is TRBD1 (6 bases). With 7 bases removed from V and 5 bases from J, the gap between germline ends came to 18 bases. Germline assignment: CDR1 GTSNPN and CDR2 SVGIG (reference sequence). The CDR3 spans 15 residues. CDR3 sequence: CALEAQTGNNSPLHF. In DNA, the CDR3 is TGTGCCTTGGAAGCTCAGACAGGAAATAATTCACCCCTCCACTTT. The full variable domain, rest sourced from reference TRBV30 and TRBJ1-6, is SQTIHQWPATLVQPVGSPLSLECTVEGTSNPNLYWYRQAAGRGLQLLFYSVGIGQISSEVPQNLSASRPQDRQFILSSKKLLLSDSGFYLCALEAQTGNNSPLHFGNGTRLTVT.

This clonotype has a count of ten or more. This chain uses TRBV7-2 with TRBJ2-7; 7 bases are shared with TRBD1. The CDR3 loop spans 13 amino acids. V shed 5 bases and J 2 bases; nucleotides not matched to a gene: 3. Germline V gene lookup returns CDR1 SGHTA and CDR2 FQGNSA. CDR3 bases: TGTGCCAGCAGCCGGGACAGAACCTACGAGCAGTACTTC. This sequence encodes CASSRDRTYEQYF.

At least ten counts were recorded for this clonotype. The chain joins TRBV12-3 or TRBV12-4 to TRBJ2-7, with a tentative D call TRBD1 (6 bases). CDR3 length equals 11 residues. V was pared by 6 bases and J by 5 bases, with 8 bases between. CDR3 sequence reads: CASRTGHEQYF. In DNA, the CDR3 is TGTGCCAGCAGAACAGGGCACGAGCAGTACTTC.

V is TRBV6-2 or TRBV6-3 and J is TRBJ2-3; possible D gene TRBD1, 6 bases. This CDR3 is built from 17 residues. Per the germline V gene, CDR1 is MNHEY and CDR2 is SVGEGT. The germline V and J ends were trimmed by 6 bases and 0 bases, with 19 bases remaining between them. DNA for the CDR3: TGTGCCAGCAGAGAGAGAGGGGGACCGGCTAGCACAGATACGCAGTATTTT. Translated: CASRERGGPASTDTQYF.

This clonotype came up a few times. V and J are TRBV7-9 and TRBJ1-6; no clear D gene. Trimming took 8 bases from V and 10 from J, leaving 15 bases between them. The germline CDR1 and CDR2 sequences are SEHNR and FQNEAQ (reference sequence). CDR3 size: 13 residues. CDR3 nucleotides: TGTGCCAGCGCGGTCGCGGCAGGATCACCCCTCCACTTT. Protein: CASAVAAGSPLHF.

Of note for this clonotype: One base away lies a much larger clone, so this may be a sequencing read error. V and J are TRBV11-2 and TRBJ2-5; no reliable D call. Germline-derived CDR1 and CDR2 are SGHAT and FQNNGV. The CDR3 is 12 amino acids. The CDR3: CASSSRQETLYF. Written as DNA, the CDR3 is TGTGCCAGCAGCTCCAGGCAAGAGACCCTGTACTTC. Supplemented by reference TRBV11-2 and TRBJ2-5, the full variable domain reads EAGVAQSPRYKIIEKRQSVAFWCNPISGHATLYWYQQILGQGPKLLIQFQNNGVVDDSQLPKDRFSAERLKGVDSTLKIQPAKLEDSAVYLCASSSRQETLYFGPGTRLLVL.

V gene TRBV28 combines with J gene TRBJ1-2; TRBD1 matches at 10 bases. The CDR3 loop spans 15 amino acids. Germline V gene lookup returns CDR1 MDHEN and CDR2 SYDVKM. The ends lost 5 bases at V and 8 bases at J; junction bases unmatched: 11. In nucleotides, the CDR3 is TGTGCCAGCAGTGGGGACAGGGGCCGGACTAAGGGCTACACCTTC. As protein: CASSGDRGRTKGYTF.

The chain links TRBV6-1 to TRBJ1-2; D remains unclear. This CDR3 spans 14 amino acids. The germline V gene encodes CDR1 MNHNS and CDR2 SASEGT. V shed 5 bases and J shed 1 base, with 11 bases lying between them. The CDR3 sequence: CASSPLLYNYGYTF. CDR3 DNA: TGTGCCAGCAGTCCCCTCCTTTATAACTATGGCTACACCTTC.

The chain couples TRBV5-1 to TRBJ2-3; 11 bases align to TRBD1. This CDR3 contains 15 residues. V dropped 5 bases and J dropped 2; count of bases not matched to a gene: 4. Germline CDR1 and CDR2: SGHRS and YFSETQ. The CDR3 loop is CASRGTGGITDTQYF. As DNA, the CDR3 is TGCGCCAGCAGGGGGACAGGGGGAATCACAGATACGCAGTATTTT.

The rearrangement links TRBV29-1 to TRBJ2-1; 9 bases map to TRBD2. Trimming took 1 base from V and 7 from J; bases not matched to a gene: 5. In germline, CDR1 is SQVTM, CDR2 ANQGSEA. The CDR3 extends over 14 amino acids. The CDR3 protein is CSVEGSGSSNEQFF. The CDR3 nucleotides read TGCAGCGTTGAAGGTAGCGGGAGTTCGAATGAGCAGTTCTTC.

This clonotype occurred a few times. The J gene is TRBJ2-1, the V gene TRBV6-1; no clear D gene. The germline CDR1 and CDR2 sequences are MNHNS and SASEGT. This CDR3 has 14 residues. V lost 9 bases to trimming and J lost 0 bases, with 12 bases between them. Here the CDR3 reads CASTGPSSYNEQFF. In DNA, the CDR3 is TGTGCCAGTACCGGGCCAAGCTCCTACAATGAGCAGTTCTTC.

This clonotype was detected a few times. CDR3: CASLDLVSGANVLTF. CDR3 sequence (DNA): TGTGCCAGTCTAGATTTGGTCTCTGGGGCCAACGTCCTGACTTTC. The chain carries TRBV19 and TRBJ2-6; no clear D gene. The germline V gene encodes CDR1 LNHDA and CDR2 SQIVND (reference sequence). The CDR3 length is 15 residues. Trimming removed 8 bases at V and 0 bases at J, with 11 bases between.

This clonotype was counted ten times or more. This chain uses TRBV30 with TRBJ2-7, with TRBD2 as a possible D gene (5 bases). The ends were cut back, 2 bases at V and 0 bases at J, with 11 bases in the middle. Germline V lookup: CDR1 GTSNPN, CDR2 SVGIG (reference sequence). This CDR3 comprises 14 residues. For the CDR3, the DNA is TGTGCCTGGAGTAGCGGAGTGAGCTCCTACGAGCAGTACTTC. Protein: CAWSSGVSSYEQYF.

This clonotype has at least ten counts. J is TRBJ2-3 and V is TRBV29-1; the match to TRBD1 covers 7 bases. CDR3 length: 13 amino acids. CDR1 SQVTM and CDR2 ANQGSEA come from the germline V gene. J lost 1 base, V lost 6 bases, and 4 bases had no gene match. The CDR3 loop reads CSVDRAGTDTQYF. CDR3 sequence (DNA): TGCAGCGTAGACAGGGCGGGCACAGATACGCAGTATTTT.

This clonotype has only a few counts. The V gene is TRBV30, the J gene TRBJ2-3, with 10 nucleotides matching TRBD2. With 6 bases clipped from V and 5 bases from J, the junction kept 17 bases outside the gene matches. CDR3 length equals 17 residues. Germline lookup yields CDR1 GTSNPN and CDR2 SVGIG (reference sequence). The CDR3 sequence is CACRTYRTSGGGDTQYF. Written as DNA, the CDR3 is TGTGCCTGTAGGACATATCGGACTAGCGGAGGGGGAGATACGCAGTATTTT. The whole variable domain, remainder taken from reference TRBV30 and TRBJ2-3, is SQTIHQWPATLVQPVGSPLSLECTVEGTSNPNLYWYRQAAGRGLQLLFYSVGIGQISSEVPQNLSASRPQDRQFILSSKKLLLSDSGFYLCACRTYRTSGGGDTQYFGPGTRLTVL.

This clonotype was counted ten times or more. The chain is built from TRBV20-1 and TRBJ2-7, with D possibly called TRBD1 or TRBD2 (5 bases each). This CDR3 spans 13 amino acids. The ends were cut back, 3 bases at V and 2 bases at J, with 11 bases in the middle. Germline CDR1 and CDR2: DFQATT and SNEGSKA (reference sequence). CDR3 sequence reads: CSASGAAPYEQYF. Written as DNA, the CDR3 is TGCAGTGCTAGCGGGGCAGCCCCCTACGAGCAGTACTTC.

This clonotype was detected a few times. The CDR3 reads CASSVAAYNEQFF. CDR3 nucleotides: TGTGCCAGCAGCGTAGCCGCATACAATGAGCAGTTCTTC. The chain joins TRBV9 to TRBJ2-1, with D unresolved. The CDR3 loop spans 13 amino acids. Looked up from germline, CDR1 is SGDLS and CDR2 is YYNGEE. Trimming removed 0 bases at V and 4 bases at J, with 5 bases between.

This clonotype was seen at least ten times. The rearrangement uses TRBV28 and TRBJ2-2, with 8 bases matching TRBD2. The germline V gene encodes CDR1 MDHEN and CDR2 SYDVKM. This CDR3 has 15 amino acids. V shed 2 bases, J shed 4 bases, and the junction held 3 bases outside the gene matches. This CDR3 is CASSLPSGGTGELFF. DNA of the CDR3: TGTGCCAGCAGTTTACCCAGCGGGGGCACCGGGGAGCTGTTTTTT.

This clonotype was recorded many times. V is TRBV2 and J is TRBJ2-1, with D perhaps TRBD2 (6 bases). The V gene's germline CDR1 is SNHLY and CDR2 FYNNEI. The CDR3 has 16 amino acids. Trimming stripped 7 bases from V and 4 bases from J, with 20 bases between. CDR3 sequence (DNA): TGTGCCAGCAAACCAGGGCCGGGAGTCCGATACAATGAGCAGTTCTTC. Translating it yields CASKPGPGVRYNEQFF.